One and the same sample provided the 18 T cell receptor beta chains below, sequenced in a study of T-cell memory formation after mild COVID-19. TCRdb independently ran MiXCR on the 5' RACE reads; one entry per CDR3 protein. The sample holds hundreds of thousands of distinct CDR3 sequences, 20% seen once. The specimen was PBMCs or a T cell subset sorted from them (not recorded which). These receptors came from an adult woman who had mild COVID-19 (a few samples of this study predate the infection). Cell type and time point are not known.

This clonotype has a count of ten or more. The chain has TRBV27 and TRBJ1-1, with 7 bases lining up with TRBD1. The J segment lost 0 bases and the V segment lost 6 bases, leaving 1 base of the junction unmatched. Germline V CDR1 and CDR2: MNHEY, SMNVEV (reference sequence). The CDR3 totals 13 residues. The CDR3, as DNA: TGTGCCAGCAGGACAGGGATGAACACTGAAGCTTTCTTT. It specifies CASRTGMNTEAFF.

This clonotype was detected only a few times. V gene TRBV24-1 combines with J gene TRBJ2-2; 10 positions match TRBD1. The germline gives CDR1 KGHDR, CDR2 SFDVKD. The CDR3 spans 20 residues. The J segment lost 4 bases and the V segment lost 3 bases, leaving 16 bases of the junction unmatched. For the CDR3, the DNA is TGTGCCACCAGTGATGCGTTGGACAGGGGGTGGTTTCCCTCCACCGGGGAGCTGTTTTTT. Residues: CATSDALDRGWFPSTGELFF.

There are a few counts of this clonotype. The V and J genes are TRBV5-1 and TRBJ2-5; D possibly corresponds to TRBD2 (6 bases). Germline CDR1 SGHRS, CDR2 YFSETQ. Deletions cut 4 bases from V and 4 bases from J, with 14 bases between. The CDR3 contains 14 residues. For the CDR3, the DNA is TGCGCCAGCAGCCATGAAGGCGGGATAGAGACCCAGTACTTC. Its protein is CASSHEGGIETQYF.

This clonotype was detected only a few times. The CDR3 protein is CSASETRGFSSYEQYF. For the CDR3, the DNA is TGCAGTGCTAGCGAAACTCGCGGGTTTTCCTCCTACGAGCAGTACTTC. The chain joins TRBV20-1 to TRBJ2-7; D perhaps matches TRBD2 (5 bases). With 3 bases removed from V and 0 bases from J, the gap between germline ends came to 18 bases. There are 16 residues in the CDR3. Germline values: CDR1 DFQATT, CDR2 SNEGSKA (reference sequence).

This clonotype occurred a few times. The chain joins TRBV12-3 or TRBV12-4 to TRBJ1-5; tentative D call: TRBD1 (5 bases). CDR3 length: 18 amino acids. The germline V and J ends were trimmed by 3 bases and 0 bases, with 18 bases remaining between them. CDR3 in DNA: TGTGCCAGCAGTTTCGGAACGACAGATAAACTTAGCAATCAGCCCCAGCATTTT. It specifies CASSFGTTDKLSNQPQHF.

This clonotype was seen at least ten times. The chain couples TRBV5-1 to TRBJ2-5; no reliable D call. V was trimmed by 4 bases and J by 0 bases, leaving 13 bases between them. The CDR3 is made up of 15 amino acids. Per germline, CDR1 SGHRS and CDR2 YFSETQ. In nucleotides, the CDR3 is TGCGCCAGCAGCCTGACCTCTATTTACCAAGAGACCCAGTACTTC. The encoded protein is CASSLTSIYQETQYF.

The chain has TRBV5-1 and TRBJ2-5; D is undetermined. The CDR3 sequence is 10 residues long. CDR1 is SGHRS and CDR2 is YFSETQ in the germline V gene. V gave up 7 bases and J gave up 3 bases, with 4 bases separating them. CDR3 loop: CASLKETQYF. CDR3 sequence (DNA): TGCGCCAGCTTGAAAGAGACCCAGTACTTC.

The CDR3 loop is CASSQVGGEEQYF. CDR3 coding DNA: TGCGCCAGCAGCCAAGTAGGAGGGGAAGAGCAGTACTTC. The V call is TRBV4-1, the J call TRBJ2-7; TRBD2 might be the D (6 bases). Trimming removed 1 base from V and 7 bases from J, with 11 bases in between. The germline CDR1 and CDR2 sequences are MGHRA and YSYEKL. This CDR3 contains 13 residues.

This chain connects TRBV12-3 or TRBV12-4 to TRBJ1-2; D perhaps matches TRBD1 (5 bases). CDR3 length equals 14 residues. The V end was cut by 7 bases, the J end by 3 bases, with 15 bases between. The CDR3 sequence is CASTQGSGDYGYTF. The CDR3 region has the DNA TGTGCCAGCACCCAGGGATCCGGGGACTATGGCTACACCTTC.

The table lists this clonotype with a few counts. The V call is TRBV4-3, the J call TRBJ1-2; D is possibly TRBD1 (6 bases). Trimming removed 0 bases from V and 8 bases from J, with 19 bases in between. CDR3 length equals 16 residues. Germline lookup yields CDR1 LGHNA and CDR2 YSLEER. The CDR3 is CASSQEDPGQGRGYTF. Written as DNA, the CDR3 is TGCGCCAGCAGCCAAGAAGATCCGGGCCAGGGGCGCGGCTACACCTTC.

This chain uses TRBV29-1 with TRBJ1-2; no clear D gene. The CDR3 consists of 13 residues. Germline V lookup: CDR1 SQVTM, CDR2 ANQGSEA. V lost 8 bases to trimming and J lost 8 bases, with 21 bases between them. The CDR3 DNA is TGCAGCTCGTTGTTGCCCGGGGTTCGCGGCTACACCTTC. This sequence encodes CSSLLPGVRGYTF.

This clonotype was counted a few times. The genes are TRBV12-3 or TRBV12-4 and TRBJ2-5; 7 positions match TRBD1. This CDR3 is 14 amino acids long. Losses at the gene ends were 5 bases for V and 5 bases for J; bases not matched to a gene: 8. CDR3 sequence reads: CASSPSTGYETQYF. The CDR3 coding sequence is TGTGCCAGCAGTCCCTCGACAGGGTACGAGACCCAGTACTTC.

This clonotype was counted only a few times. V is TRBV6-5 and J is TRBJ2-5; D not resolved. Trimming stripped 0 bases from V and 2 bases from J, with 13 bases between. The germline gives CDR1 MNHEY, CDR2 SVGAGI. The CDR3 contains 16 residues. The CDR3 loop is CASSYSFAEFQETQYF. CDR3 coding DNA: TGTGCCAGCAGTTACTCGTTTGCGGAATTTCAAGAGACCCAGTACTTC.

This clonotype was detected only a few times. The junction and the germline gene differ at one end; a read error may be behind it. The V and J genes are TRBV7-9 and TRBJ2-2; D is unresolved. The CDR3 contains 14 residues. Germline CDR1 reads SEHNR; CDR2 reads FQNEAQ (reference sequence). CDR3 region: CASSLAPLGGELFF. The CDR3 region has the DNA TGTGCCAGCAGTTTAGCTCCTCTGGGCGGGGAGCTGTTTTTT.

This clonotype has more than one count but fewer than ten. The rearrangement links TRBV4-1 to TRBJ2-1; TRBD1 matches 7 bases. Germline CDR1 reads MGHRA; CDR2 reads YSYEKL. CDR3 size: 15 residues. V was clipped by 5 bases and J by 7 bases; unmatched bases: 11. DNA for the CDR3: TGCGCCAGCAGCTTAACAGGGGTATTGGGGAATGAGCAGTTCTTC. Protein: CASSLTGVLGNEQFF.

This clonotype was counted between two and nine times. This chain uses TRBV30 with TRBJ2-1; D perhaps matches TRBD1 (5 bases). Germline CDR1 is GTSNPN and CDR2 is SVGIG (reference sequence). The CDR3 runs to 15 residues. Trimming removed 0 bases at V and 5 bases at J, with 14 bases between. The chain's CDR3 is CAWSVLDTYNNEQFF. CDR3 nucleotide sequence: TGTGCCTGGAGTGTACTGGACACGTACAACAATGAGCAGTTCTTC.

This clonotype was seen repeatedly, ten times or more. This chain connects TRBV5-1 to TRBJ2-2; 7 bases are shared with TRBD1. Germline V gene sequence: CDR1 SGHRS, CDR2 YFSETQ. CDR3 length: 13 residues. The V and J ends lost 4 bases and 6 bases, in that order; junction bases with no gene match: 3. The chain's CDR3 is CASSEGQPGELFF. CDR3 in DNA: TGCGCCAGCAGCGAGGGACAGCCCGGGGAGCTGTTTTTT.

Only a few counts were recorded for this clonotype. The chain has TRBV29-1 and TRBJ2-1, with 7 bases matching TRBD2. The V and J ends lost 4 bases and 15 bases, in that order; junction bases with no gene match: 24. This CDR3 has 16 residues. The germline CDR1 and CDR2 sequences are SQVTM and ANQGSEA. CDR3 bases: TGCAGCGTTGTCGACCGAGGGCCTAGCGGAGACCTTACAGGGTTCTTC. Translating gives CSVVDRGPSGDLTGFF.